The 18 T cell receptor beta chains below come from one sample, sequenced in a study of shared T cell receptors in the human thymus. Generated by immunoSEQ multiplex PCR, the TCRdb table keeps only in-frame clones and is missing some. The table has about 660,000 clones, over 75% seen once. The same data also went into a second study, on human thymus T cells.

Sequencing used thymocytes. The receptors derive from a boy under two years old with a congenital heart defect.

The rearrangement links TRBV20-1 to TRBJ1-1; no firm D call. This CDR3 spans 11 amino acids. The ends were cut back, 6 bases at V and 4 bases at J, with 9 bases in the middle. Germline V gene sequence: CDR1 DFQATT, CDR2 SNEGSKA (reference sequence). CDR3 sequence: CSAQEGTEAFF. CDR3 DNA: TGCAGTGCGCAGGAAGGCACTGAAGCTTTCTTT.

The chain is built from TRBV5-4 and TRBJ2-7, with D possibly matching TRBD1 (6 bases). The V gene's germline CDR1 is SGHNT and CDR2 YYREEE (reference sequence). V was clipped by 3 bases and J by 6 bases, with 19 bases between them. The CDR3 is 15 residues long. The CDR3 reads CASSYSDRPLFEQYF. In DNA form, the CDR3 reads TGTGCCAGCAGCTACTCCGACAGGCCCCTCTTCGAGCAGTACTTC.

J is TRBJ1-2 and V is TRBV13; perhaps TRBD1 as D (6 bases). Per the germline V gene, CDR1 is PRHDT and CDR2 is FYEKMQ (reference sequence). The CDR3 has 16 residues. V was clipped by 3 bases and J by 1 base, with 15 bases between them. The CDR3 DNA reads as TGTGCCAGCAGCTTTAGTTCGGGACAAAATAACTATGGCTACACCTTC. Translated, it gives CASSFSSGQNNYGYTF.

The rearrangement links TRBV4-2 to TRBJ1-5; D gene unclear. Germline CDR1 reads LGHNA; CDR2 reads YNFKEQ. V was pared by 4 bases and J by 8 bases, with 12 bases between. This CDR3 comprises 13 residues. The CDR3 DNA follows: TGTGCCAGCAGCCTACGTGGTCGGGAGCCCCAGCATTTT. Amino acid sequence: CASSLRGREPQHF.

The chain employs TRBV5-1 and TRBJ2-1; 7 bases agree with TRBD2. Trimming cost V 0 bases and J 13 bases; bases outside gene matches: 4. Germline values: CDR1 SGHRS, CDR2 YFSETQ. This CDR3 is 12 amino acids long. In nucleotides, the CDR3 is TGCGCCAGCAGCTTGGGGCTAGCGGAACAGTTCTTC. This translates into CASSLGLAEQFF.

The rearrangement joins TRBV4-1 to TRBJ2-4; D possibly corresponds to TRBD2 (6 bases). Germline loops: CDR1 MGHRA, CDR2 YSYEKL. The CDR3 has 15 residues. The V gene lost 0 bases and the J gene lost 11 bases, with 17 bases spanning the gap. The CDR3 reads CASSQDVGLPPFQYF. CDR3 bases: TGCGCCAGCAGCCAAGATGTGGGACTCCCCCCCTTTCAGTACTTC.

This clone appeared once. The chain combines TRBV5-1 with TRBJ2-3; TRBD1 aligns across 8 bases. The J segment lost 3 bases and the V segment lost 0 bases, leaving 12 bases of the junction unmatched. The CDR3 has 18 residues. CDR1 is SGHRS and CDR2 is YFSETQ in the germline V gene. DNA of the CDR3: TGCGCCAGCAGCTTGGGGACCCCGGACAGGGATATGACAGATACGCAGTATTTT. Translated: CASSLGTPDRDMTDTQYF.

CDR3 protein: CASSLRLAGGEQYF. The DNA for the CDR3 is TGTGCCAGCAGCTTGCGGCTAGCGGGAGGCGAGCAGTACTTC. The V gene is TRBV5-6, the J gene TRBJ2-5; TRBD2 aligns across 11 bases. The J call is in doubt because the DNA end fits TRBJ2-7 better. The CDR3 sequence is 14 residues long. Per germline, CDR1 SGHDT and CDR2 YYEEEE.

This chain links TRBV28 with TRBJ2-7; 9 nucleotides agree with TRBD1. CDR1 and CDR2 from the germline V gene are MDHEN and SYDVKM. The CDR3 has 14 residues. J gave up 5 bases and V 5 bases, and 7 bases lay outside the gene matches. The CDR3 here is CASSRRQGDDEQYF. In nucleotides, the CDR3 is TGTGCCAGCAGTCGACGACAGGGGGACGACGAGCAGTACTTC.

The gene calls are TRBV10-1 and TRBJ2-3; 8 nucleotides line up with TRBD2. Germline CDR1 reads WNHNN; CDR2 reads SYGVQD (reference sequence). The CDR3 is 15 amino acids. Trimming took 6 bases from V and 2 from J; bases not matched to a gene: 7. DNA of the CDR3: TGCGCCAGCAGCCCAACCGGACTAGCCACAGATACGCAGTATTTT. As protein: CASSPTGLATDTQYF.

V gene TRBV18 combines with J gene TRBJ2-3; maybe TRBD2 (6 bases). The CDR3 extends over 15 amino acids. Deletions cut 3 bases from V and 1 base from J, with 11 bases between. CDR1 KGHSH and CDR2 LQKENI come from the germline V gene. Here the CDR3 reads CASSPPGAGTDTQYF. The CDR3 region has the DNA TGTGCCAGCTCACCTCCGGGAGCTGGCACAGATACGCAGTATTTT.

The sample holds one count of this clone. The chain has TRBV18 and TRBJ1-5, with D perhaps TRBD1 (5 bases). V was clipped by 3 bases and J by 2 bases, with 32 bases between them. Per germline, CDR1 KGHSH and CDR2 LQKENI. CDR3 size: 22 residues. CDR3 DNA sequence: TGTGCCAGCTCACCGAGACACGGGGGGGGGATTGTCCGCCTCGGTGGCAATCAGCCCCAGCATTTT. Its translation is CASSPRHGGGIVRLGGNQPQHF.

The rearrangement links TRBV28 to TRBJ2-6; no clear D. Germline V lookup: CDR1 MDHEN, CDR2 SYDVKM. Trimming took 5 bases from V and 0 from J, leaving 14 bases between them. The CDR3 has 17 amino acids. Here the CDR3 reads CASSPPDTGSGANVLTF. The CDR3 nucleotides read TGTGCCAGCAGTCCCCCCGACACTGGCTCTGGGGCCAACGTCCTGACTTTC.

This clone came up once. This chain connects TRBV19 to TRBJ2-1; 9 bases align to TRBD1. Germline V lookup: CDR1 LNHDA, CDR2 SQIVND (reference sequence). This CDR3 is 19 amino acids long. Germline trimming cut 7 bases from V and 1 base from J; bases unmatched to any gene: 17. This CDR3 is CASTPSGTGWRGSYNEQFF. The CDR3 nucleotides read TGTGCCAGTACTCCCAGCGGGACAGGGTGGCGGGGGTCCTACAATGAGCAGTTCTTC.

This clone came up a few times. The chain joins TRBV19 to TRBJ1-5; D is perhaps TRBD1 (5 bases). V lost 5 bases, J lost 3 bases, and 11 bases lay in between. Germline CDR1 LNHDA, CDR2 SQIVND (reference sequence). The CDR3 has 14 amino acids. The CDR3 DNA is TGTGCCAGTAGTCAGGGAGGGTTCAATCAGCCCCAGCATTTT. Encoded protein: CASSQGGFNQPQHF. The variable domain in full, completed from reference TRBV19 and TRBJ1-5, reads DGGITQSPKYLFRKEGQNVTLSCEQNLNHDAMYWYRQDPGQGLRLIYYSQIVNDFQKGDIAEGYSVSREKKESFPLTVTSAQKNPTAFYLCASSQGGFNQPQHFGDGTRLSIL.

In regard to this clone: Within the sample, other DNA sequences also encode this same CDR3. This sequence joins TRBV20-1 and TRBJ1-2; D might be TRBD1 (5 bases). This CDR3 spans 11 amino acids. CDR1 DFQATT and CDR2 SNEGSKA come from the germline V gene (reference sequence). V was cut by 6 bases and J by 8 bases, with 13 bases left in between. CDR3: CSARRQGGYTF. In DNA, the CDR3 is TGCAGTGCACGACGCCAGGGAGGCTACACCTTC.

The CDR3 spells CASSPKLQGYGYTF. The CDR3 DNA is TGTGCCAGCAGCCCAAAGTTACAGGGTTATGGCTACACCTTC. The J gene is TRBJ1-2, the V gene TRBV7-2; tentative D call: TRBD1 (6 bases). The CDR3 is made up of 14 amino acids. Trimming removed 5 bases from V and 5 bases from J, with 15 bases in between. Germline CDR1 is SGHTA and CDR2 is FQGNSA.

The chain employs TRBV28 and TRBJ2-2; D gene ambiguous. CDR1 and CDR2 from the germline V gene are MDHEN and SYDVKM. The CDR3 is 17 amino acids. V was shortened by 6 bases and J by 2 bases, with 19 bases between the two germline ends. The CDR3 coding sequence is TGTGCCAGCAGCCAAACCCCCTCCACGAGTAACACCGGGGAGCTGTTTTTT. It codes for CASSQTPSTSNTGELFF.